This section outlines one T cell receptor beta chain sequence together with its context. What it recognizes is unknown. TCRdb reprocessed the 5' RACE reads and stores each CDR3 protein as one record, lacking DNA. The repertoire table contains around 450,000 distinct CDR3 sequences. The entry originates in a study of monozygotic twins with inflammatory bowel disease. Study findings and constraints: It was observed that concordant and discordant twins did not differ in repertoire similarity, possibly given limited power. IBD patients share fewer clonotypes with other people than healthy twins do, especially with disease activity. Patients got different immunosuppressive treatments, which may have made their repertoires more variable. No separation of different T cell subtypes was possible.

Germline values: CDR1 LGHDT, CDR2 YNNKEL (reference sequence). The CDR3 spans 16 residues. The chain employs TRBV3-1 and TRBJ2-7; TCRdb calls TRBD1, which cannot be checked without DNA. The sample was blood. The clonotype originates from a human donor with ulcerative colitis or Crohn's disease, or a healthy co-twin of an affected twin (not recorded which). CDR3 region: CASSQGAGPGTYEQYF.